This T cell receptor beta chain was recovered during a study of cytomegalovirus exposure and HLA in healthy donors. Study findings and constraints: As a later analysis showed, a missense DCLRE1C variant was linked to trimming of TCR beta V- and J-genes.

Both 60 Vbeta primers and 13 Jbeta primers went into the PCR. Assay used: immunoSEQ multiplex PCR; TCRdb lists only in-frame clones, some missing. The top ten clones hold under 5% of a sample with about 100,000 clones, roughly three quarters of them seen once. Points on this clone: Its specificity is unknown.

CDR3 length: 14 amino acids. V lost 5 bases, J lost 2 bases, and 12 bases lay in between. The germline gives CDR1 MNHNS, CDR2 SASEGT. The source of this sequence is a woman in her forties or fifties in good health and CMV-seropositive. V and J are TRBV6-1 and TRBJ1-2; D is uncertain. The sequenced material came from PBMCs. The CDR3 loop reads CASSSDTWNYGYTF. DNA of the CDR3: TGTGCCAGCAGTTCTGACACCTGGAACTATGGCTACACCTTC.